This TCR beta chain was captured by sequencing in a study of chemoradiotherapy in HPV16-positive cancers. Study-wide context: Candidate HPV-specific clones and shared TCR motifs came from a couple of HPV16-positive patients. General study results and limits: During treatment, candidate HPV-specific clones and E7-related motifs expanded in tumor. Only two HPV16-positive patients supplied the functional HPV-specificity definition.

This clone was seen only once. What it binds is unknown. Repertoires were sampled repeatedly during chemoradiotherapy. Only in-frame clones appear in the TCRdb table, and some are missing; sequencing was by immunoSEQ multiplex PCR. The sample has fewer than 40,000 clones; about 90% are singletons. The V and J ends lost 1 base and 4 bases, in that order; junction bases with no gene match: 14. The CDR3 spans 18 residues. Germline V lookup: CDR1 GTSNPN, CDR2 SVGIG (reference sequence). The TCR originated in a human donor with HPV-associated anogenital cancer. The specimen was blood, collected from a patient who underwent chemoradiotherapy. The genes are TRBV30 and TRBJ1-1, with 11 bases identical to TRBD1. The CDR3 nucleotides are TGTGCCTGGAGTGCCCGGACAGGGGGCGTATGGTCGGTCACTGAAGCTTTCTTT. Protein product: CAWSARTGGVWSVTEAFF.